The 27 T cell receptor beta chains listed next were all sequenced from one sample in a study of blood T cell repertoires in COVID-19. The table came from immunoSEQ multiplex PCR; TCRdb's copy has only in-frame clones and leaves some out. In the table there are about 170,000 clones, roughly 80% of which are singletons. Input material: peripheral blood. The source of these receptors is an elderly woman with COVID-19, enrolled during active disease.

The gene calls are TRBV5-1 and TRBJ2-1, with 11 bases matching TRBD2. There are 16 residues in the CDR3. Germline CDR1 reads SGHRS; CDR2 reads YFSETQ. V shed 1 base, J shed 8 bases, and the junction held 8 bases outside the gene matches. The CDR3 loop is CASSLPVAGGVDEQFF. The CDR3 DNA reads as TGCGCCAGCAGCTTGCCCGTAGCGGGGGGGGTAGATGAGCAGTTCTTC.

This chain joins TRBV19 and TRBJ2-7; TRBD2 matches at 14 bases. Germline V gene sequence: CDR1 LNHDA, CDR2 SQIVND (reference sequence). Trimming cost V 1 base and J 9 bases; bases outside gene matches: 5. This CDR3 has 15 amino acids. For the CDR3, the DNA is TGTGCCAGTAGTATAGGGGGACTAGCGGGAGCTGTGCAGTACTTC. Translating gives CASSIGGLAGAVQYF.

The chain couples TRBV10-3 to TRBJ2-1, with TRBD2 matching 9 bases. CDR1 and CDR2 from the germline V gene are ENHRY and SYGVKD. Germline trimming cut 4 bases from V and 9 bases from J; bases unmatched to any gene: 7. There are 14 residues in the CDR3. The CDR3 DNA sequence: TGTGCCATCAGTGGCGGGGGGGATGGGGGTGAGCAGTTCTTC. The encoded protein is CAISGGGDGGEQFF.

The V gene is TRBV5-1, the J gene TRBJ1-4; 7 bases are shared with TRBD1. Germline V gives CDR1 SGHRS, CDR2 YFSETQ. There are 15 residues in the CDR3. V shed 5 bases, J shed 7 bases, and the junction held 11 bases outside the gene matches. CDR3 residues: CASRRFGTELEKLFF. The CDR3, as DNA: TGCGCCAGCAGAAGGTTTGGGACAGAACTTGAAAAACTGTTTTTT.

This rearrangement joins TRBV2 to TRBJ2-7; D unclear. This CDR3 is built from 14 residues. V lost 8 bases and J lost 6, with 20 bases in between. Germline values: CDR1 SNHLY, CDR2 FYNNEI. The CDR3 sequence: CASVEAPTGVEQYF. The CDR3 nucleotides are TGTGCCAGCGTAGAGGCCCCCACTGGTGTCGAGCAGTACTTC.

The chain recombines TRBV24-1 with TRBJ2-3, with 10 bases aligning to TRBD2. Losses at the gene ends were 7 bases for V and 3 bases for J; bases not matched to a gene: 6. CDR3 length: 15 amino acids. Germline V lookup: CDR1 KGHDR, CDR2 SFDVKD. The CDR3 spells CATSPSGSITDTQYF. The DNA for the CDR3 is TGTGCCACCAGCCCTAGCGGGAGTATTACAGATACGCAGTATTTT.

J is TRBJ1-1 and V is TRBV6-5, with a possible D match to TRBD1 (5 bases). This CDR3 is built from 15 residues. The V end lost 7 bases, the J end lost 3 bases, and 18 bases lay between the germline ends. Germline V gene lookup returns CDR1 MNHEY and CDR2 SVGAGI. This chain's CDR3 is CASNNAGLSDTEAFF. CDR3 in DNA: TGTGCCAGCAACAACGCAGGGCTTTCGGACACTGAAGCTTTCTTT.

This clone has just one count. This rearrangement joins TRBV7-2 to TRBJ2-2; D is possibly TRBD2 (5 bases). This CDR3 comprises 14 residues. Per germline, CDR1 SGHTA and CDR2 FQGNSA. The V end was cut by 2 bases, the J end by 7 bases, with 11 bases between. CDR3 DNA sequence: TGTGCCAGCAGCTTAATCTATGAGGGCGGGGAGCTGTTTTTT. This translates into CASSLIYEGGELFF.

The V gene is TRBV18, the J gene TRBJ1-1; D gene uncertain. Trimming pared 4 bases from V and 1 base from J, leaving 10 bases between. CDR1 is KGHSH, CDR2 LQKENI, per germline. The CDR3 is 14 residues long. The CDR3, as DNA: TGTGCCAGCTCACAAACGCCAGGGAACACTGAAGCTTTCTTT. Amino acids: CASSQTPGNTEAFF.

The chain couples TRBV2 to TRBJ1-2; the match to TRBD1 covers 7 bases. From germline, CDR1 is SNHLY and CDR2 FYNNEI. The V and J ends lost 6 bases and 5 bases, in that order; junction bases with no gene match: 3. This CDR3 has 12 residues. The CDR3, as DNA: TGTGCCAGCAGGACAGGGAAATATGGCTACACCTTC. Residues: CASRTGKYGYTF.

Concerning this clone itself: Distinct nucleotide sequences in the sample also encode this CDR3. This chain links TRBV5-1 with TRBJ1-1; D call uncertain. CDR3 length equals 14 residues. V lost 0 bases and J lost 1, with 7 bases in between. Germline V gene lookup returns CDR1 SGHRS and CDR2 YFSETQ. The CDR3 nucleotides are TGCGCCAGCAGCTTGGGCGGGCCGAACACTGAAGCTTTCTTT. Encoded protein: CASSLGGPNTEAFF.

The CDR3 bases are TGTGCCAGCAGCGGGAACTATGGCTACACCTTC. Its translation is CASSGNYGYTF. The rearrangement joins TRBV12-3 or TRBV12-4 to TRBJ1-2; the D is unclear. Trimming took 6 bases from V and 2 from J, leaving 4 bases between them. The CDR3 is 11 residues long.

The J gene is TRBJ2-7, the V gene TRBV5-1, with 7 bases identical to TRBD1. Germline V gene sequence: CDR1 SGHRS, CDR2 YFSETQ. The CDR3 has 16 residues. Losses at the gene ends were 7 bases for V and 5 bases for J; bases not matched to a gene: 18. CDR3 DNA sequence: TGCGCCAGCTCGCGGGCCCCGGGACAGCGCAGTAACGAGCAGTACTTC. Protein: CASSRAPGQRSNEQYF.

The chain employs TRBV7-2 and TRBJ2-2; maybe TRBD1 (6 bases). Trimming removed 4 bases at V and 4 bases at J, with 13 bases between. The germline V gene encodes CDR1 SGHTA and CDR2 FQGNSA. The length of the CDR3 is 15 residues. Here the CDR3 DNA reads TGTGCCAGCAGCTCCCCCCTGGGGGCCACCGGGGAGCTGTTTTTT. Translating gives CASSSPLGATGELFF.

The CDR3 region has the DNA TGCAGTGCTAGTCCAGGGGGCCAATATAGCAATCAGCCCCAGCATTTT. Translation gives CSASPGGQYSNQPQHF. The V and J genes are TRBV20-1 and TRBJ1-5; TRBD1 matches at 8 bases. V shed 3 bases and J 0 bases; nucleotides not matched to a gene: 7. Germline loops: CDR1 DFQATT, CDR2 SNEGSKA (reference sequence). The CDR3 has 16 residues.

The V gene is TRBV5-1, the J gene TRBJ2-7, with 8 bases lining up with TRBD2. Germline CDR1 is SGHRS and CDR2 is YFSETQ. Trimming removed 0 bases from V and 3 bases from J; junction bases left unmatched: 11. The CDR3 is 17 amino acids. The CDR3 loop reads CASSLAASSGSNYEQYF. CDR3 in DNA: TGCGCCAGCAGCTTGGCGGCTTCCAGCGGGAGCAACTACGAGCAGTACTTC.

The chain employs TRBV28 and TRBJ1-1; TRBD1 matches at 7 bases. Germline trimming cut 2 bases from V and 0 bases from J; bases unmatched to any gene: 6. In germline, CDR1 is MDHEN, CDR2 SYDVKM. This CDR3 is 16 amino acids long. CDR3 DNA: TGTGCCAGCAGTTTAAGACAGGGAGAGATGAACACTGAAGCTTTCTTT. Translating gives CASSLRQGEMNTEAFF.

This rearrangement joins TRBV5-3 to TRBJ2-7, with D maybe TRBD2 (5 bases). TRBV5-3 is placed among ORFs of uncertain function. V dropped 2 bases and J dropped 13 bases, with 28 bases sitting between them. The CDR3 runs to 16 residues. Here the CDR3 reads CARSLLLPGPDYYAYF. Written as DNA, the CDR3 is TGTGCCAGAAGCTTACTGCTGCCAGGACCCGACTATTACGCATACTTC.

This rearrangement joins TRBV7-2 to TRBJ2-2; a possible D gene is TRBD2 (7 bases). The CDR3 loop spans 14 amino acids. From germline, CDR1 is SGHTA and CDR2 FQGNSA. V gave up 8 bases and J gave up 7 bases, with 17 bases separating them. The CDR3 DNA sequence: TGTGCCAGCCTGCCGGGGGGCCGATACGGGGAGCTGTTTTTT. Protein sequence: CASLPGGRYGELFF.

V gene TRBV7-9 combines with J gene TRBJ1-2; D remains unclear. Germline lookup yields CDR1 SEHNR and CDR2 FQNEAQ (reference sequence). CDR3 size: 13 residues. V gave up 3 bases and J gave up 2 bases, with 7 bases separating them. CDR3 coding DNA: TGTGCCAGCAGCTTCGAACGGAACTATGGCTACACCTTC. Residues: CASSFERNYGYTF. Variable domain in full (rest from reference TRBV7-9 and TRBJ1-2): DTGVSQNPRHKITKRGQNVTFRCDPISEHNRLYWYRQTLGQGPEFLTYFQNEAQLEKSRLLSDRFSAERPKGSFSTLEIQRTEQGDSAMYLCASSFERNYGYTFGSGTRLTVV.

V gene TRBV10-2 combines with J gene TRBJ2-1; 7 nucleotides agree with TRBD2. V lost 4 bases, J lost 5 bases, and 5 bases stayed unmatched. The CDR3 is 14 amino acids. Germline V gene data show CDR1 as WSHSY and CDR2 as SAAADI. CDR3 loop: CASSVREGHNEQFF. Written as DNA, the CDR3 is TGCGCCAGCAGTGTGAGGGAGGGTCACAATGAGCAGTTCTTC.

The chain uses TRBV27 and TRBJ1-1; D is perhaps TRBD1 (5 bases). Germline lookup yields CDR1 MNHEY and CDR2 SMNVEV (reference sequence). CDR3 length: 14 residues. Trimming took off 1 base at V and 3 bases at J, with 9 bases between the two ends. This CDR3 reads CASSLYGRDTEAFF. The CDR3 DNA is TGTGCCAGCAGTTTATATGGCAGGGACACTGAAGCTTTCTTT.

V is TRBV7-2 and J is TRBJ1-1; TRBD1 is a possible D gene (5 bases). The CDR3 runs to 14 residues. Germline assignment: CDR1 SGHTA and CDR2 FQGNSA. The germline V and J ends were trimmed by 5 bases and 4 bases, with 14 bases remaining between them. CDR3 amino acids: CASSLERQSTEAFF. In DNA form, the CDR3 reads TGTGCCAGCAGCCTGGAGAGACAGAGCACTGAAGCTTTCTTT.

This chain connects TRBV24-1 to TRBJ2-2; 8 nucleotides match TRBD2. V trimming: 2 bases; J trimming: 3 bases; junction bases outside the gene matches: 22. The germline gives CDR1 KGHDR, CDR2 SFDVKD. The CDR3 is 22 residues long. This chain's CDR3 is CATSDWPDRWSGGDGDTGELFF. The CDR3, as DNA: TGTGCCACCAGTGATTGGCCTGATCGTTGGAGCGGGGGCGATGGAGACACCGGGGAGCTGTTTTTT.

V and J are TRBV19 and TRBJ1-3; D uncertain. This CDR3 comprises 15 residues. V was clipped by 3 bases and J by 5 bases, with 14 bases between them. Per the germline V gene, CDR1 is LNHDA and CDR2 is SQIVND (reference sequence). CDR3 nucleotides: TGTGCCAGTAGTATTCCAGGAAGAGTGCGAAACACCATATATTTT. Translating it yields CASSIPGRVRNTIYF. Variable domain in full (rest from reference TRBV19 and TRBJ1-3): DGGITQSPKYLFRKEGQNVTLSCEQNLNHDAMYWYRQDPGQGLRLIYYSQIVNDFQKGDIAEGYSVSREKKESFPLTVTSAQKNPTAFYLCASSIPGRVRNTIYFGEGSWLTVV.

This chain connects TRBV5-1 to TRBJ2-1; perhaps TRBD2 as D (5 bases). Germline CDR1 SGHRS, CDR2 YFSETQ. Trimming cost V 0 bases and J 5 bases, with 15 bases left between them. This CDR3 region has 16 residues. CDR3 in DNA: TGCGCCAGCAGCTTGGAAGAGAGGGCCTTGAACAATGAGCAGTTCTTC. This translates into CASSLEERALNNEQFF. The full variable domain, in which reference TRBV5-1 and TRBJ2-1 provide the parts outside the CDR3, is KAGVTQTPRYLIKTRGQQVTLSCSPISGHRSVSWYQQTPGQGLQFLFEYFSETQRNKGNFPGRFSGRQFSNSRSEMNVSTLELGDSALYLCASSLEERALNNEQFFGPGTRLTVL.

The chain uses TRBV10-2 and TRBJ2-3, with D tentatively TRBD2 (6 bases). V lost 5 bases and J lost 3, with 18 bases in between. The CDR3 extends over 16 amino acids. Germline loops: CDR1 WSHSY, CDR2 SAAADI. CDR3 sequence: CASSPSWGVGTDTQYF. The DNA for the CDR3 is TGCGCCAGCAGTCCTTCCTGGGGGGTGGGGACAGATACGCAGTATTTT.